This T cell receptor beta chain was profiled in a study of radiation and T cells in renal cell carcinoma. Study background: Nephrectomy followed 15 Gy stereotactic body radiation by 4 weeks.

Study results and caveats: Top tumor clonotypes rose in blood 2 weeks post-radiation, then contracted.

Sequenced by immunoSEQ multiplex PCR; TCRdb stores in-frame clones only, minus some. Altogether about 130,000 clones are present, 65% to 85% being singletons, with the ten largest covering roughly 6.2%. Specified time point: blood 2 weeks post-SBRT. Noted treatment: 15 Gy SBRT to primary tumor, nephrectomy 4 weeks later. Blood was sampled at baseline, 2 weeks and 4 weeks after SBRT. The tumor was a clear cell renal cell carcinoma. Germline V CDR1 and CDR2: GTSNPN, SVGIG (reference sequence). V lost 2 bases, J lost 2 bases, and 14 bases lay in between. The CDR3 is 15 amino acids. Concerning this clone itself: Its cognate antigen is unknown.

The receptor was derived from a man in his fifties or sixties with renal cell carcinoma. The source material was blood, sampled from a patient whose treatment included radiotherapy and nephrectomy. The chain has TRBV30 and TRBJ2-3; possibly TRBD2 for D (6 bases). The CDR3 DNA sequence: TGTGCCTGGAGTCCTCCTAGCGCGGTCACAGATACGCAGTATTTT. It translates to CAWSPPSAVTDTQYF.